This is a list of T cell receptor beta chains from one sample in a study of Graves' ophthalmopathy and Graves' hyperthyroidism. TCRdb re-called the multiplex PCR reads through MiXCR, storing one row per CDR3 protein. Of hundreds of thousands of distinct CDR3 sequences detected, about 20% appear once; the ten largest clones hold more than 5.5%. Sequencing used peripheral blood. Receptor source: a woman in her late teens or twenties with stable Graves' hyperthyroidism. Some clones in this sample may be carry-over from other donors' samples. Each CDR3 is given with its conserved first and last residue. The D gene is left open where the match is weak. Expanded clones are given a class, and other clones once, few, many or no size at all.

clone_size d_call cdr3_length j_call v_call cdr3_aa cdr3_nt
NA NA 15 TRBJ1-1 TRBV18 CASSSKAEVNTEAFF TGTGCCAGCTCATCAAAGGCCGAAGTGAACACTGAAGCTTTCTTT
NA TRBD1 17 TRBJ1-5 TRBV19 CASSTPDRGVSNQPQHF TGTGCCAGTAGTACCCCAGACAGGGGGGTTAGCAATCAGCCCCAGCATTTT
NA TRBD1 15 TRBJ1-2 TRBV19 CASSEGASTNYGYTF TGTGCCAGTAGTGAGGGGGCCTCAACTAACTATGGCTACACCTTC
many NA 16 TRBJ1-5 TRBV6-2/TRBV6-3 CASSSLDNSANQPQHF TGTGCCAGCAGTTCCCTAGACAATTCCGCCAATCAGCCCCAGCATTTT
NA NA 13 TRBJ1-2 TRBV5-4 CASSLVGTGGYTF TGTGCCAGCAGCTTGGTTGGGACGGGGGGCTACACCTTC
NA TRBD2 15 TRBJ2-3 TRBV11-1 CASSLDVAGAHEEYF TGTGCCAGCAGCTTAGATGTAGCGGGGGCGCACGAGGAGTATTTT
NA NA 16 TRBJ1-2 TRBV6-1 CASSYALGFATYGYTF TGTGCCAGCAGTTACGCGCTTGGGTTCGCAACCTATGGCTACACCTTC
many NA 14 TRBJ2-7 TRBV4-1 CASSQETASYEQYF TGCGCCAGCAGCCAAGAGACAGCCTCCTACGAGCAGTACTTC
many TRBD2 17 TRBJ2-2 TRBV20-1 CSASGGLAGAGTGELFF TGCAGTGCTAGCGGGGGACTAGCGGGAGCGGGCACCGGGGAGCTGTTTTTT
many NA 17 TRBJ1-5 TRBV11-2 CASSLRWTAYSNQPQHF TGTGCCAGCAGCTTACGGTGGACAGCTTATAGCAATCAGCCCCAGCATTTT
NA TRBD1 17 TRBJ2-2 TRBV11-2 CASSLGVRGQPTGELFF TGTGCCAGCAGCTTAGGGGTTAGGGGACAGCCCACTGGGGAGCTGTTTTTT
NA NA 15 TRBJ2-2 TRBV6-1 CASSLTPGNTGELFF TGTGCCAGCAGTCTGACCCCCGGGAACACCGGGGAGCTGTTTTTT
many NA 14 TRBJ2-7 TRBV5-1 CASKGGTNSYEQYF TGCGCCAGCAAGGGGGGGACCAACTCCTACGAGCAGTACTTC
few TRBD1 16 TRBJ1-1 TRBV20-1 CSASRHRGLVGTEAFF TGCAGTGCTAGTCGCCACAGGGGTTTGGTGGGCACTGAAGCTTTCTTT
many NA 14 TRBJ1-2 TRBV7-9 CASSLVGTLGGYTF TGTGCCAGCAGCTTGGTTGGGACACTGGGCGGCTACACCTTC
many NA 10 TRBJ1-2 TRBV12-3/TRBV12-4 CASRGLDYTF TGTGCCAGCAGGGGCCTAGACTACACCTTC
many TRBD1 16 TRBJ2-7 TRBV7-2 CASSLAPGQGIYEQYF TGTGCCAGCAGCTTAGCTCCGGGACAGGGGATCTACGAGCAGTACTTC
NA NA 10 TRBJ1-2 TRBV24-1 CAATRGGYTF TGTGCCGCCACCAGGGGTGGCTACACCTTC
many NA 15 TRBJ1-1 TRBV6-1 CASTKSGRTNTEAFF TGTGCCAGCACAAAATCTGGACGGACGAACACTGAAGCTTTCTTT
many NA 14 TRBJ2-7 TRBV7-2 CASSGRGGSYEQYF TGTGCCAGCAGCGGAAGAGGTGGCTCCTACGAGCAGTACTTC
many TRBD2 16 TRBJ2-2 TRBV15 CATSRRAGGNTGELFF TGTGCCACCAGCAGGAGAGCGGGGGGTAACACCGGGGAGCTGTTTTTT
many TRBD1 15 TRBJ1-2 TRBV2 CASSERTGIYYGYTF TGTGCCAGCAGTGAAAGGACAGGGATTTATTATGGCTACACCTTC
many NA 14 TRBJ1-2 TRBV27 CASSEMERGGGYTF TGTGCCAGCAGTGAGATGGAAAGGGGAGGTGGCTACACCTTC
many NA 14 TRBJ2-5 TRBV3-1 CASSLGGIQETQYF TGTGCCAGCAGCCTAGGGGGGATTCAAGAGACCCAGTACTTC
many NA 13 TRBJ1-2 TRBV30 CAWSVLFPYGYTF TGTGCCTGGAGTGTCCTGTTCCCTTATGGCTACACCTTC
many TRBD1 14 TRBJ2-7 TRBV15 CATSREGGDYEQYF TGTGCCACCAGCAGAGAAGGGGGCGACTACGAGCAGTACTTC
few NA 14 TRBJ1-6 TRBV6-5 CASSYRGADGSLHF TGTGCCAGCAGTTACCGAGGGGCCGACGGATCCCTCCACTTT
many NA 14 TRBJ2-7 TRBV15 CATSSNRGLYEQYF TGTGCCACCTCTAGTAATCGGGGGCTCTACGAGCAGTACTTC
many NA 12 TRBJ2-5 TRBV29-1 CSTTTGQETQYF TGCAGCACCACAACAGGGCAAGAGACCCAGTACTTC
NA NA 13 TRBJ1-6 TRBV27 CASKKPFNSPLHF TGTGCCAGCAAGAAACCGTTCAATTCACCCCTCCACTTT
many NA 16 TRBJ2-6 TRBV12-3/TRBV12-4 CASSFPRAAGANVLTF TGTGCCAGCAGTTTTCCCAGGGCGGCTGGGGCCAACGTCCTGACTTTC